Sequencing of this TCR beta chain was carried out in a study of spatial heterogeneity in lung cancer. Time point meaning: sample taken at primary tumor resection. A total of approximately 70 untreated early-stage non-small cell lung cancer patients served as donors. Extraction of whole RNA from tumor, nontumor lung or frozen PBMC preceded unsorted sequencing. Single TCR cDNA molecules each had their own unique molecular identifier. TCRdb called the 5' RACE reads again in MiXCR, with one record for every CDR3 protein. The sample lists about 5,500 distinct CDR3 sequences; about 3.9% were seen once. Judged by abundance, this clonotype is medium-sized (0.01 to 0.1%). This sequence was found in a male donor with early-stage non-small cell lung cancer. Sample: normal lung tissue next to the tumor, taken at surgery.

The CDR3 sequence is CATSEPRDGGSYNEQFF. The CDR3 region has the DNA TGTGCCACCAGTGAACCCCGGGACGGGGGGAGCTACAATGAGCAGTTCTTC. This sequence joins TRBV24-1 and TRBJ2-1; the match to TRBD2 covers 7 bases. Germline assignment: CDR1 KGHDR and CDR2 SFDVKD. The CDR3 has 17 amino acids. Losses at the gene ends were 4 bases for V and 3 bases for J; bases not matched to a gene: 11.